This section outlines one TCR beta chain sequence together with its context. The repertoire was sequenced with immunoSEQ multiplex PCR; TCRdb's copy has only in-frame clones and lacks some. The table records over 4,000 clones, approximately 80% of them present only once. This sample is drawn from a study of sequential checkpoint blockade in melanoma. At the level of the study: Arm A got nivolumab then ipilimumab; arm B the reverse, 1:1. Maintenance nivolumab came after either treatment sequence.

Germline values: CDR1 SGHVS, CDR2 FNYEAQ. The V and J ends lost 3 bases and 8 bases, in that order; junction bases with no gene match: 14. This CDR3 region has 18 residues. Treatment reported: randomized to nivolumab then ipilimumab (arm A) or the reverse (arm B). DNA-damaging chemotherapy had not been given to any patient beforehand. Live CD3+CD8+ CD19− CD56− cells were sorted from PBMCs. This material consisted of CD8+ T cells sorted from blood (inferred from file names), taken from a patient given nivolumab and ipilimumab in sequence. The J gene is TRBJ2-3, the V gene TRBV7-6; 13 bases are shared with TRBD2. The TCR was taken from a human donor with melanoma. CDR3 nucleotides: TGTGCCAGCAGCTTCGTCGGGGGACTAGCGGGGTCAACGGGTACGCAGTATTTT. Translating it yields CASSFVGGLAGSTGTQYF.